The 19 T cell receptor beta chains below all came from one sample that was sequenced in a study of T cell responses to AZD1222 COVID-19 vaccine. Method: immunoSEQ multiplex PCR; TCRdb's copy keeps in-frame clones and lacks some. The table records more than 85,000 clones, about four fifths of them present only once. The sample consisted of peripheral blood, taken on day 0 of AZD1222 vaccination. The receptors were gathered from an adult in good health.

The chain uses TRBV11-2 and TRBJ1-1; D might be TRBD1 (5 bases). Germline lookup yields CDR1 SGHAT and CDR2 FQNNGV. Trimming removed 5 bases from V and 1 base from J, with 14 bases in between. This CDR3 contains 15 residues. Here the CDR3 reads CASSPIWDANTEAFF. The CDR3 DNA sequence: TGTGCCAGCAGCCCCATCTGGGACGCGAACACTGAAGCTTTCTTT.

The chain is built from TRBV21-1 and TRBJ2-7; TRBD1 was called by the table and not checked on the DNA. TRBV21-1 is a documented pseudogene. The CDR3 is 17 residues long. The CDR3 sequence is CASSKAGNRGREDEQYF. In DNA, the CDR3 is TGTGCCAGCAGCAAAGCCGGGAACAGGGGCAGAGAAGACGAGCAGTACTTC.

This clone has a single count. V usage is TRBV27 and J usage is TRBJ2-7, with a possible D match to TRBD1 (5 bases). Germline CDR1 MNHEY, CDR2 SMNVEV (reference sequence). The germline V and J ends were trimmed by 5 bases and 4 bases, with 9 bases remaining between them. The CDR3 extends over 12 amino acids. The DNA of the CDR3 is TGTGCCAGCAGTGACAGAACTTACGAGCAGTACTTC. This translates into CASSDRTYEQYF.

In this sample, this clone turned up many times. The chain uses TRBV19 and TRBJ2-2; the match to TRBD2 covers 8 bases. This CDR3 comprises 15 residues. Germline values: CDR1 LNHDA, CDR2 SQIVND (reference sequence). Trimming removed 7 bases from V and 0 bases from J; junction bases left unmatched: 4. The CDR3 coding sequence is TGTGCCAGTACTCCACTAGCGGCGAACACCGGGGAGCTGTTTTTT. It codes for CASTPLAANTGELFF.

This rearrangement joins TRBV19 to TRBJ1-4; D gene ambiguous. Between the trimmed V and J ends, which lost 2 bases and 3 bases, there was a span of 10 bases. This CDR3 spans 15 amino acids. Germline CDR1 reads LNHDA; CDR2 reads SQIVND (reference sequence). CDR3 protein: CASSISASPNEKLFF. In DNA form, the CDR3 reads TGTGCCAGTAGTATATCAGCTTCGCCTAATGAAAAACTGTTTTTT. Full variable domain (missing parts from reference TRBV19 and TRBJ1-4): DGGITQSPKYLFRKEGQNVTLSCEQNLNHDAMYWYRQDPGQGLRLIYYSQIVNDFQKGDIAEGYSVSREKKESFPLTVTSAQKNPTAFYLCASSISASPNEKLFFGSGTQLSVL.

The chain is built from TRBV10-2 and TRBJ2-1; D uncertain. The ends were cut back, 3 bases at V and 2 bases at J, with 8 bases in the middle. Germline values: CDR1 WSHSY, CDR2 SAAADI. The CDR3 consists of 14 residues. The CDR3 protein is CASSDGITYNEQFF. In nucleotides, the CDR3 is TGCGCCAGCAGTGATGGGATTACCTACAATGAGCAGTTCTTC.

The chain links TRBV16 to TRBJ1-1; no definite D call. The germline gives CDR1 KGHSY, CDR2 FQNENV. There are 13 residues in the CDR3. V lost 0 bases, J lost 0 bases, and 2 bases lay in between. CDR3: CASSQSVNTEAFF. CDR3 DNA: TGTGCCAGCAGCCAATCGGTGAACACTGAAGCTTTCTTT.

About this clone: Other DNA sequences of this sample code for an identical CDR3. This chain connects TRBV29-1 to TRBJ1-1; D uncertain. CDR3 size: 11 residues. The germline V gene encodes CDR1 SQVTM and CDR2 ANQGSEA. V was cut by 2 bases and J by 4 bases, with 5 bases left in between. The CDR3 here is CSVEKGTEAFF. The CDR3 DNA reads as TGCAGCGTTGAAAAAGGCACTGAAGCTTTCTTT.

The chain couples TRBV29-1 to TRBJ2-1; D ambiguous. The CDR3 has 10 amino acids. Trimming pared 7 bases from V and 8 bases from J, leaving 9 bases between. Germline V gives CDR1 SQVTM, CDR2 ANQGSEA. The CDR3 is CSGSRDEQFF. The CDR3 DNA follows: TGCAGCGGTAGTAGGGATGAGCAGTTCTTC.

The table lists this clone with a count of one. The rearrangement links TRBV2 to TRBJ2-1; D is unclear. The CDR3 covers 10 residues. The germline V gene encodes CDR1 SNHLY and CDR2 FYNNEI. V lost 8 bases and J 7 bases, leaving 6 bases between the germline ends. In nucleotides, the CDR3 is TGTGCCAGCGGGATAAATGAGCAGTTCTTC. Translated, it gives CASGINEQFF.

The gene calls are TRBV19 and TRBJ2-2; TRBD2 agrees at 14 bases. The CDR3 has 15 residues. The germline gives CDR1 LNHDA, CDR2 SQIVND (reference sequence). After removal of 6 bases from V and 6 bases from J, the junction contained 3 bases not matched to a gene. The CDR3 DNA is TGTGCCAGTAGCCGACTAGCGGGGGGGGCCGGGGAGCTGTTTTTT. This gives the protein CASSRLAGGAGELFF.

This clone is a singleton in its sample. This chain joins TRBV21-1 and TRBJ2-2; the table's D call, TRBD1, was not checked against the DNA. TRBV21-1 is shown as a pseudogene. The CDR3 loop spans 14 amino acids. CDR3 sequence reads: CARPGQRGAGELFF. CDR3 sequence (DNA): TGTGCCAGACCGGGACAGAGGGGTGCCGGGGAGCTGTTTTTT.

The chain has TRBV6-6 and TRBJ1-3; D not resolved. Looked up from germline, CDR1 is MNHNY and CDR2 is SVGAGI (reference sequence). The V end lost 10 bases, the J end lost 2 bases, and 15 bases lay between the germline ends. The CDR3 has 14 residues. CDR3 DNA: TGTGCCACCCACCTGCCGACGACTGGAAACACCATATATTTT. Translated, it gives CATHLPTTGNTIYF.

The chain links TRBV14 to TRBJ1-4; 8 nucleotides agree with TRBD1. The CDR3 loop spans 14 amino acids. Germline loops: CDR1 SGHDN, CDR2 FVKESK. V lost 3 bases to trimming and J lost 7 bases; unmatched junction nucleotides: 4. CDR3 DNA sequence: TGTGCCAGCAGCCACACCGGGACAGGTGAAAAACTGTTTTTT. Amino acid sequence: CASSHTGTGEKLFF.

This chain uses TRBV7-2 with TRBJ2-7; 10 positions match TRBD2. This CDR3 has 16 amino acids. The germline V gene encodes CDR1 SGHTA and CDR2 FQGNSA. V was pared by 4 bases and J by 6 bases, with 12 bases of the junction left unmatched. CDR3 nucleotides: TGTGCCAGCAGCTCTGCTAGCGGGGGCGCTTTGGGCGAGCAGTACTTC. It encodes CASSSASGGALGEQYF.

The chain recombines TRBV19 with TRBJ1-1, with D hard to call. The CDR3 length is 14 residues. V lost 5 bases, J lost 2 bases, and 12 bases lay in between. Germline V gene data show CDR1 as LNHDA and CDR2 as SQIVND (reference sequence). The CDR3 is CASSELLSNTEAFF. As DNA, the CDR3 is TGTGCCAGTAGTGAACTTCTGAGTAACACTGAAGCTTTCTTT. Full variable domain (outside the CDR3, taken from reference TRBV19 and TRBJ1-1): DGGITQSPKYLFRKEGQNVTLSCEQNLNHDAMYWYRQDPGQGLRLIYYSQIVNDFQKGDIAEGYSVSREKKESFPLTVTSAQKNPTAFYLCASSELLSNTEAFFGQGTRLTVV.

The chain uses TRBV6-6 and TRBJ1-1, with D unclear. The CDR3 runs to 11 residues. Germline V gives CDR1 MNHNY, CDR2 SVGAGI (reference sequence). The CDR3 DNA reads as TGTGCGACGGCGGAGAACACTGAAGCTTTCTTT. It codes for CATAENTEAFF.

The CDR3 is CASSQDTGPWENGYTF. In DNA, the CDR3 is TGTGCCAGCAGCCAAGACACAGGCCCTTGGGAGAACGGCTACACCTTC. V and J are TRBV4-2 and TRBJ1-2, with D maybe TRBD1 (5 bases). The length of the CDR3 is 16 residues. V lost 0 bases and J lost 8, with 19 bases in between. Germline CDR1 is LGHNA and CDR2 is YNFKEQ.

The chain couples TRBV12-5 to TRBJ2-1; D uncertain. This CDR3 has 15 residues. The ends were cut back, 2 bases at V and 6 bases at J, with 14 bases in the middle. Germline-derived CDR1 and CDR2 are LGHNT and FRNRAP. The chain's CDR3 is CASGLYLVAVNEQFF. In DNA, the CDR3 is TGTGCTAGTGGTTTGTACCTCGTTGCGGTCAATGAGCAGTTCTTC.